The 28 T cell receptor beta chains presented below share a single source sample, sequenced in a study of T cell repertoires in cytomegalovirus infection. Their cognate antigens are unknown. TCRdb fed the reads into MiXCR, producing one record per CDR3 protein. The table includes fewer than 900,000 distinct CDR3 sequences, 25% to 30% detected once. The source was cultured CD8+ T cells from PBMCs, collected from culture after CMV antigen stimulation. The source is a human donor in good health (CMV status not recorded). Some clones in this sample may be carry-over from other donors' samples.

The gene calls are TRBV6-6 and TRBJ1-5; the D is unclear. The germline gives CDR1 MNHNY, CDR2 SVGAGI (reference sequence). Deletions cut 5 bases from V and 2 bases from J, with 13 bases between. CDR3 length: 15 residues. CDR3 nucleotides: TGTGCCAGCAGTGAGAGGCAAATAGGCAATCAGCCCCAGCATTTT. Translation: CASSERQIGNQPQHF.

This clonotype was seen more than once but under ten times. The rearrangement joins TRBV19 to TRBJ1-2, with D perhaps matching TRBD1 (6 bases). Germline CDR1 is LNHDA and CDR2 is SQIVND (reference sequence). Deletions cut 5 bases from V and 2 bases from J, with 21 bases between. This CDR3 is built from 17 residues. CDR3 sequence: CASSPGQTFPTNYGYTF. CDR3 DNA sequence: TGTGCCAGTAGTCCAGGACAGACGTTTCCTACGAACTATGGCTACACCTTC. Complete variable domain (other parts from reference TRBV19 and TRBJ1-2): DGGITQSPKYLFRKEGQNVTLSCEQNLNHDAMYWYRQDPGQGLRLIYYSQIVNDFQKGDIAEGYSVSREKKESFPLTVTSAQKNPTAFYLCASSPGQTFPTNYGYTFGSGTRLTVV.

The rearrangement joins TRBV27 to TRBJ2-5; TRBD2 aligns across 12 bases. This CDR3 contains 16 residues. Germline trimming cut 3 bases from V and 4 bases from J; bases unmatched to any gene: 6. The germline V gene has CDR1 MNHEY and CDR2 SMNVEV (reference sequence). CDR3 region: CASSLTSGGMAETQYF. In nucleotides, the CDR3 is TGTGCCAGCAGTTTGACTAGCGGGGGTATGGCAGAGACCCAGTACTTC.

The V and J genes are TRBV2 and TRBJ2-3, with unresolved D. CDR3 length: 14 residues. Trimming shortened V by 6 bases and J by 5 bases, and 15 bases separated the two germline ends. The germline V gene has CDR1 SNHLY and CDR2 FYNNEI. CDR3 in amino acids: CASRDPRAKDTQYF. The DNA for the CDR3 is TGTGCCAGCAGGGACCCTAGGGCTAAAGATACGCAGTATTTT.

This clonotype was counted between two and nine times. The chain employs TRBV7-3 and TRBJ2-2; D remains unclear. This CDR3 region has 15 residues. CDR1 SGHTA and CDR2 FQGTGA come from the germline V gene. The ends were cut back, 1 base at V and 0 bases at J, with 6 bases in the middle. The CDR3 region is CASSLRESNTGELFF. The DNA for the CDR3 is TGTGCCAGCAGCTTAAGGGAATCGAACACCGGGGAGCTGTTTTTT. The full variable domain, rest sourced from reference TRBV7-3 and TRBJ2-2, is GAGVSQTPSNKVTEKGKYVELRCDPISGHTALYWYRQSLGQGPEFLIYFQGTGAADDSGLPNDRFFAVRPEGSVSTLKIQRTERGDSAVYLCASSLRESNTGELFFGEGSRLTVL.

This clonotype was counted only a few times. The genes are TRBV7-9 and TRBJ2-1; 10 bases align to TRBD2. The CDR3 consists of 16 residues. Per the germline V gene, CDR1 is SEHNR and CDR2 is FQNEAQ (reference sequence). The V segment lost 5 bases and the J segment 1 base; nucleotides outside the gene matches: 5. In DNA, the CDR3 is TGTGCCAGCAGCCCTCTAGCGGGGGAGTCCTACAATGAGCAGTTCTTC. As protein: CASSPLAGESYNEQFF.

About this clonotype itself: A read error may be the cause here, since a much bigger clone is one base away. Since the CDR3 does not end with the conserved phenylalanine or tryptophan, this likely comes from a read error. The gene calls are TRBV6-1 and TRBJ2-1, with a possible D match to TRBD1 (5 bases). The V and J ends lost 9 bases and 6 bases respectively, with 21 bases between them. Germline CDR1 MNHNS, CDR2 SASEGT. The length of the CDR3 is 15 residues. The DNA of the CDR3 is TGTGCCAGTGAAAAAGGACACATGTACGGCAATGAGCAGTTCTCC. Amino acid sequence: CASEKGHMYGNEQFS.

CDR3 in DNA: TGTGCCAGCCGAACGGGGGAGTATGGCACCGGGGAGCTGTTTTTT. The encoded protein is CASRTGEYGTGELFF. This chain joins TRBV6-6 and TRBJ2-2; D perhaps matches TRBD2 (6 bases). V was trimmed by 8 bases and J by 4 bases, leaving 17 bases between them. The CDR3 runs to 15 residues. The germline CDR1 and CDR2 sequences are MNHNY and SVGAGI (reference sequence).

This clonotype was seen only a few times. The V and J genes are TRBV12-5 and TRBJ1-2; D ambiguous. This CDR3 region has 13 residues. V was trimmed by 1 base and J by 6 bases, leaving 9 bases between them. CDR1 is LGHNT and CDR2 is FRNRAP in the germline V gene. The CDR3: CASGLGPAHGYTF. In nucleotides, the CDR3 is TGTGCTAGTGGTTTGGGGCCTGCTCATGGCTACACCTTC.

V is TRBV9 and J is TRBJ2-3; 11 bases line up with TRBD2. Germline CDR1 is SGDLS and CDR2 is YYNGEE. J lost 0 bases, V lost 3 bases, and 9 bases had no gene match. The CDR3 is made up of 18 amino acids. CDR3 sequence reads: CASSEGTSGAASTDTQYF. The CDR3 region has the DNA TGTGCCAGCAGCGAAGGGACTAGCGGAGCCGCTAGCACAGATACGCAGTATTTT.

In its sample, this clonotype was seen a few times. The rearrangement uses TRBV6-2 or TRBV6-3 and TRBJ2-3, with D perhaps TRBD1 (6 bases). Trimming cost V 2 bases and J 0 bases, with 15 bases left between them. This CDR3 is built from 17 residues. Per germline, CDR1 MNHEY and CDR2 SVGEGT. The CDR3 is CASSYDQGSTSTDTQYF. The CDR3 DNA reads as TGTGCCAGCAGTTACGATCAGGGGAGCACTAGCACAGATACGCAGTATTTT.

The rearrangement uses TRBV14 and TRBJ2-7; 10 bases are shared with TRBD1. Trimming cost V 1 base and J 4 bases; bases outside gene matches: 10. The CDR3 totals 17 residues. Germline V gene data show CDR1 as SGHDN and CDR2 as FVKESK. The CDR3, as DNA: TGTGCCAGCAGCCAAGTAGCCCCGGGACAGGGGTTTTACGAGCAGTACTTC. It specifies CASSQVAPGQGFYEQYF.

The CDR3 loop reads CASSIRANYEQYF. As DNA, the CDR3 is TGTGCCAGTAGTATAAGGGCAAACTACGAGCAGTACTTC. The chain recombines TRBV19 with TRBJ2-7; D is ambiguous. The CDR3 covers 13 residues. From germline, CDR1 is LNHDA and CDR2 SQIVND (reference sequence). V lost 2 bases and J lost 3, with 8 bases in between.

This clonotype was observed a few times. The V call is TRBV12-3 or TRBV12-4, the J call TRBJ2-3; 7 positions match TRBD1. The CDR3 is 14 amino acids. V lost 5 bases to trimming and J lost 5 bases; unmatched junction nucleotides: 7. The CDR3 reads CASSPGTALDTQYF. DNA of the CDR3: TGTGCCAGCAGTCCCGGGACAGCTTTAGATACGCAGTATTTT.

This clonotype appeared many times. The chain combines TRBV6-2 or TRBV6-3 with TRBJ2-7; possible D gene TRBD2, 6 bases. The CDR3 length is 14 residues. V dropped 1 base and J dropped 6 bases, with 13 bases sitting between them. In germline, CDR1 is MNHEY, CDR2 SVGEGT. This CDR3 reads CASSYYAGRIEQYV. The CDR3 DNA sequence: TGTGCCAGCAGTTACTACGCAGGGAGGATCGAGCAGTACGTC.

This chain connects TRBV18 to TRBJ1-2; D is unclear. The CDR3 totals 17 residues. The ends were cut back, 3 bases at V and 4 bases at J, with 21 bases in the middle. Per the germline V gene, CDR1 is KGHSH and CDR2 is LQKENI. CDR3: CASSPLTRDSPFYGYTF. CDR3 DNA sequence: TGTGCCAGCTCACCCCTTACCCGGGATAGCCCATTCTATGGCTACACCTTC.

The chain uses TRBV6-1 and TRBJ2-7; D ambiguous. V shed 6 bases and J shed 2 bases, with 14 bases lying between them. Per the germline V gene, CDR1 is MNHNS and CDR2 is SASEGT. The length of the CDR3 is 14 residues. For the CDR3, the DNA is TGTGCCAGCAGAAGGACGGATCCCCCCTACGAGCAGTACGTC. Amino acid sequence: CASRRTDPPYEQYV.

The rearrangement links TRBV27 to TRBJ2-1; D uncertain. The ends were cut back, 4 bases at V and 5 bases at J, with 12 bases in the middle. Germline values: CDR1 MNHEY, CDR2 SMNVEV (reference sequence). This CDR3 comprises 14 residues. This CDR3 reads CASSSADGNNEQFF. The DNA for the CDR3 is TGTGCCAGCAGTTCCGCAGACGGAAACAATGAGCAGTTCTTC.

J is TRBJ2-3 and V is TRBV6-2 or TRBV6-3, with D possibly being TRBD2 (7 bases). This CDR3 has 14 amino acids. Germline CDR1 reads MNHEY; CDR2 reads SVGEGT. Between the trimmed V and J ends, which lost 8 bases and 4 bases, there was a span of 16 bases. The CDR3 DNA reads as TGTGCCAGCTCATCCTGGGGGGGCTCAGATACGCAGTATTTT. It encodes CASSSWGGSDTQYF.

The table lists this clonotype with a few counts. The chain carries TRBV6-5 and TRBJ1-6; D gene uncertain. Germline V gives CDR1 MNHEY, CDR2 SVGAGI. The CDR3 covers 12 residues. The germline V and J ends were trimmed by 4 bases and 9 bases, with 7 bases remaining between them. The CDR3 DNA reads TGTGCCAGCAGTTTCCCTCGTTCACCCCTCCACTTT. This encodes CASSFPRSPLHF.

The CDR3 loop reads CANGGQGDRYGYTF. DNA of the CDR3: TGTGCCAACGGAGGACAGGGGGATAGGTATGGCTACACCTTC. The chain is built from TRBV10-3 and TRBJ1-2, with 10 bases that match TRBD1. This CDR3 has 14 amino acids. The V and J ends lost 10 bases and 5 bases, in that order; junction bases with no gene match: 10. Germline loops: CDR1 ENHRY, CDR2 SYGVKD.

The rearrangement joins TRBV6-5 to TRBJ2-1, with TRBD2 identical over 7 bases. Germline values: CDR1 MNHEY, CDR2 SVGAGI. This CDR3 spans 13 amino acids. The V and J ends lost 2 bases and 7 bases, in that order; junction bases with no gene match: 2. The CDR3 sequence: CASSYVGGNEQFF. The CDR3 DNA is TGTGCCAGCAGTTACGTGGGGGGGAATGAGCAGTTCTTC.

This chain uses TRBV6-2 or TRBV6-3 with TRBJ2-7; 7 bases line up with TRBD2. V lost 6 bases to trimming and J lost 2 bases; unmatched junction nucleotides: 7. Looked up from germline, CDR1 is MNHEY and CDR2 is SVGEGT. The CDR3 runs 14 residues. The CDR3 DNA follows: TGTGCCAGCAGCGAGACTAGCCGCCCCTACGAGCAGTACGTC. Translated: CASSETSRPYEQYV.

This clonotype was counted between two and nine times. The V call is TRBV27, the J call TRBJ1-2, with 11 bases identical to TRBD1. CDR1 and CDR2 from the germline V gene are MNHEY and SMNVEV (reference sequence). The CDR3 is 15 residues long. V shed 5 bases and J 5 bases; nucleotides not matched to a gene: 7. CDR3 bases: TGTGCCAGCAGTCCTAGGACAGGGGGCGGATATGGCTACACCTTC. Its protein is CASSPRTGGGYGYTF.

As to this clonotype: The junction departs from the called germline gene at one end, perhaps through a read error. The J gene is TRBJ2-3, the V gene TRBV7-3; 7 bases fit TRBD2. The CDR3 extends over 16 amino acids. Germline CDR1 SGHTA, CDR2 FQGTGA. DNA of the CDR3: TGTGCCAGCAGCTTAAATGGCGGGGGTTACACAGATGCGCAGTATTTT. Translating it yields CASSLNGGGYTDAQYF.

The sample holds a few counts of this clonotype. The V and J genes are TRBV6-1 and TRBJ2-7; D call uncertain. Germline-derived CDR1 and CDR2 are MNHNS and SASEGT. The CDR3 totals 15 residues. V was trimmed by 0 bases and J by 2 bases, leaving 11 bases between them. Here the CDR3 DNA reads TGTGCCAGCAGTGAAGCCGACCGCTCAACCTACGAGCAGTACTTC. It specifies CASSEADRSTYEQYF.

V is TRBV6-5 and J is TRBJ1-3; 7 positions agree with TRBD1. Unmatched junction bases numbered 11, after V lost 6 bases and J lost 3 bases. CDR3 length equals 16 residues. Germline V CDR1 and CDR2: MNHEY, SVGAGI. Here the CDR3 reads CASSSPETGLGNTIYF. The DNA for the CDR3 is TGTGCCAGCAGCTCTCCAGAGACAGGGCTTGGAAACACCATATATTTT.

On this clonotype: An end of the junction differs from the germline gene, which may be a read error. V and J are TRBV5-4 and TRBJ1-6; no clear D gene. The CDR3 has 12 residues. Germline CDR1 is SGHNT and CDR2 is YYREEE (reference sequence). The CDR3 loop is CAGSLHNSPLHF. Here the CDR3 DNA reads TGTGCCGGCAGCTTGCACAATTCACCCCTCCACTTT.